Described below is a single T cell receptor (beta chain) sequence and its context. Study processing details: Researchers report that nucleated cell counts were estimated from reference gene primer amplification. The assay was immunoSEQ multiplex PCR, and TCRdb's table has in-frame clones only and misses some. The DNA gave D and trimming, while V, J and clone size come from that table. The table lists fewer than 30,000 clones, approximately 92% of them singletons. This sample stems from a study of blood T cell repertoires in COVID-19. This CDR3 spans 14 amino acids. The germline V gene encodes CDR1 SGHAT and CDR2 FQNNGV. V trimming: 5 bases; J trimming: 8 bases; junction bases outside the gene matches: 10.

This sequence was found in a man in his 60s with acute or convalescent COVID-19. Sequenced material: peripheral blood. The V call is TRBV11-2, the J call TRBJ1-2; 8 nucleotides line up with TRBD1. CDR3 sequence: CASSAGQGGGGYTF. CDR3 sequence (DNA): TGTGCCAGCAGCGCTGGACAGGGAGGAGGAGGCTACACCTTC.